These 8 T cell receptor beta chains share one sample of origin, sequenced in a study of cytomegalovirus exposure and HLA in healthy donors. PCR amplification relied on 60 Vbeta primers (plus 13 Jbeta primers). The assay was immunoSEQ multiplex PCR, and TCRdb's table has in-frame clones only and misses some. The sample comprises fewer than 200,000 clones, 68% of which are singletons, and 2.8% rests with the top ten. Sequencing input: PBMCs. The source of these receptors is a woman in her forties in good health and CMV-seropositive.

In this sample, this clone turned up once. The chain has TRBV7-3 and TRBJ2-2; 11 positions match TRBD2. The junction had 9 bases not matched to a gene; V was cut back by 2 bases and J by 4 bases. The germline V gene has CDR1 SGHTA and CDR2 FQGTGA. This CDR3 is built from 18 residues. This chain's CDR3 is CASSLSLAGGRVTGELFF. CDR3 nucleotide sequence: TGTGCCAGCAGCTTATCCCTAGCGGGGGGTAGGGTCACCGGGGAGCTGTTTTTT. The full variable domain, completed using reference TRBV7-3 and TRBJ2-2, is GAGVSQTPSNKVTEKGKYVELRCDPISGHTALYWYRQSLGQGPEFLIYFQGTGAADDSGLPNDRFFAVRPEGSVSTLKIQRTERGDSAVYLCASSLSLAGGRVTGELFFGEGSRLTVL.

This clone turned up a few times. V is TRBV10-3 and J is TRBJ2-5, with a possible D match to TRBD1 (6 bases). This CDR3 has 13 residues. Trimming shortened V by 10 bases and J by 0 bases, and 12 bases separated the two germline ends. Germline CDR1 and CDR2: ENHRY and SYGVKD. In DNA form, the CDR3 reads TGTGCCAGCACCGGACAGAACCAAGAGACCCAGTACTTC. This sequence encodes CASTGQNQETQYF.

This chain joins TRBV6-5 and TRBJ2-7; 7 nucleotides match TRBD2. CDR1 is MNHEY, CDR2 SVGAGI, per germline. This CDR3 is 15 amino acids long. The V and J ends lost 0 bases and 6 bases, in that order; junction bases with no gene match: 8. The CDR3 DNA is TGTGCCAGCAGTTACTCGTTTATGGCGGGAGCCGAGCAGTACTTC. Protein product: CASSYSFMAGAEQYF.

V gene TRBV5-1 combines with J gene TRBJ2-5; 8 positions match TRBD1. This CDR3 is built from 16 residues. The germline gives CDR1 SGHRS, CDR2 YFSETQ. J gave up 2 bases and V 0 bases, and 6 bases lay outside the gene matches. The CDR3 nucleotides read TGCGCCAGCAGCTTGGGGACAGGGCCAAGACAAGAGACCCAGTACTTC. Protein: CASSLGTGPRQETQYF.

This chain links TRBV18 with TRBJ1-3; 8 bases are shared with TRBD1. V was clipped by 3 bases and J by 3 bases; unmatched bases: 7. Germline loops: CDR1 KGHSH, CDR2 LQKENI. CDR3 size: 16 residues. The CDR3 protein is CASSPQQGVGGNTIYF. CDR3 bases: TGTGCCAGCTCACCCCAACAGGGGGTCGGTGGAAACACCATATATTTT.

V usage is TRBV5-4 and J usage is TRBJ2-7; TRBD2 might be the D (6 bases). Germline assignment: CDR1 SGHNT and CDR2 YYREEE (reference sequence). The V end was cut by 0 bases, the J end by 12 bases, with 16 bases between. The CDR3 contains 13 residues. In nucleotides, the CDR3 is TGTGCCAGCAGCTTGGATCCTGGCGGGAAAACGTACTTC. It codes for CASSLDPGGKTYF.

There are a few counts of this clone. The chain joins TRBV5-5 to TRBJ1-1; 8 bases fit TRBD1. Germline V gives CDR1 SGHKS, CDR2 YYEKEE (reference sequence). V trimming: 0 bases; J trimming: 7 bases; junction bases outside the gene matches: 8. The CDR3 is 15 amino acids. CDR3 in amino acids: CASSLVWQGALEAFF. Here the CDR3 DNA reads TGTGCCAGCAGCTTGGTTTGGCAGGGGGCGCTTGAAGCTTTCTTT.

V usage is TRBV9 and J usage is TRBJ1-1, with D maybe TRBD1 (6 bases). The CDR3 is 14 residues long. CDR1 is SGDLS, CDR2 YYNGEE, per germline. Trimming cost V 4 bases and J 1 base, with 11 bases left between them. The CDR3 protein is CASSPQGWNTEAFF. In DNA, the CDR3 is TGTGCCAGCAGCCCACAGGGTTGGAACACTGAAGCTTTCTTT.